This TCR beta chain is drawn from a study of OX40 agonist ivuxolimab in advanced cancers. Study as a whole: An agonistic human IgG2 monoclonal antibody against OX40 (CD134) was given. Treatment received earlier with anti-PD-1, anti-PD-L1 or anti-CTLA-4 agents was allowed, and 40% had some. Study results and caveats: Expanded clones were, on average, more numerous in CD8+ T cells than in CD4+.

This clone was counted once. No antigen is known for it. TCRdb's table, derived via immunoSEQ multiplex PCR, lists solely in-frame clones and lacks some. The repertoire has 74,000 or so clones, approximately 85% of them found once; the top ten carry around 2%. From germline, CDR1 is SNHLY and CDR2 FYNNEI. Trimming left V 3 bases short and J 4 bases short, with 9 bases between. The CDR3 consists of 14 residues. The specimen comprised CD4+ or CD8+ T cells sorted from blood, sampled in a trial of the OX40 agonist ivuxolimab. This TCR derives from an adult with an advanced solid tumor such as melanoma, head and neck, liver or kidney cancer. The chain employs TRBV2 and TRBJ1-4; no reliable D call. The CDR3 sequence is CASSEGSHNEKLFF. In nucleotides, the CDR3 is TGTGCCAGCAGTGAGGGGAGCCATAATGAAAAACTGTTTTTT.